This T cell receptor (beta chain) stems from a study of regulatory T cells in long-lasting Graves disease. Study-wide results and limits: The work looked only at peripheral blood and did not look at thyroid tissue. Persistent disease was characterized by preferential usage of TRBV28, TRBJ1-2 and TRBJ2-5.

This clonotype came up once. Its antigen is unknown. Germline values: CDR1 SEHNR, CDR2 FQNEAQ (reference sequence). Trimming removed 5 bases from V and 3 bases from J, with 14 bases in between. This CDR3 is 14 amino acids long. Combining iRepertoire HTBI primers with Arm-PCR of CDR3 regions, the authors built TCR beta libraries. From the multiplex PCR reads, TCRdb called clonotypes with MiXCR, one entry per CDR3 protein. Of 400,000 or so distinct CDR3 sequences listed, 20% to 25% are singletons. Time point described: persistent/refractory GD, antithyroid drugs over 5 years with positive TRAb. The TCR library was made from RNA extracted from PBMCs.

The sequencing here drew on peripheral blood mononuclear cells (PBMCs), taken when the disease was refractory, from a patient treated with antithyroid drugs. The receptor was isolated from a female donor with Graves disease. The gene calls are TRBV7-9 and TRBJ2-7, with D possibly matching TRBD2 (6 bases). This chain's CDR3 is CASSQAGSHYEQYF. The CDR3 DNA reads TGTGCCAGCAGCCAGGCCGGGAGTCACTACGAGCAGTACTTC.